This entry features one TCR beta chain sequence. The clone's antigen remains unknown. Qualities for individual bases were not recorded, and no much larger clone is one base off. Taken from the germline V gene, the CDR1 and CDR2 loops are SNHLY and FYNNEI. V and J are truncated by 10 bases and 4 bases respectively, leaving an intervening sequence of 19 bases. The CDR3 goes from the cysteine to the phenylalanine over 14 residues. Kept here is only the CDR3 DNA, which spans 42 bases and is read in frame from base 1. The CDR3 regions of human TCRbeta chains were subjected to immunosequencing. Concerning the study's data processing: TCRs in the repertoires were compared against a reference library of SARS-CoV-2-specific TCRs that had been generated with the MIRA antigen-specificity platform. Breadth was defined as the fraction of unique TCRs that were SARS-CoV-2-associated. Depth was defined as the fraction of total T cells that were SARS-CoV-2-associated. Each spike-specific TCR was assigned to its reactive spike region and to a CD4 or CD8 class using the MIRA data. Log10-transformed breadth and depth values were compared by one-way ANOVA with Sidak's multiple comparisons tests. TCRdb took this table from immuneACCESS and kept in-frame rearrangements with V and J called. Such tables lack part of the clones; where checked against another copy, unresolved V genes explain under half of the gap, and the rest is unexplained. Clone size and the V and J calls come from that table; the DNA yielded D and trimming. The sample contains 120,000 to 150,000 clones, 91% of them found a single time. The top ten clonotypes cover roughly 5% of the sample.

Read against the paper, the sample's time point label means: baseline before first vaccination. Vaccinee samples came from UK trials COV001 and COV002, including a single-blind randomized controlled phase 2/3 trial of AZD1222 (ChAdOx1 nCoV-19) in healthy adults. For TCRbeta chain sequencing, PBMC samples were collected from trial participants at day 0 and at day 28 after the second dose. The sample is drawn from a study of T cell responses to AZD1222 COVID-19 vaccine (dated by TCRdb to the early 2020s). Study-level background: AZD1222 recipients given second doses at about 4 weeks or at about 12 weeks were pooled, since spike-specific TCR depth and breadth were not found to differ between the two schedules. TCR sequencing was performed for about 250 trial participants, of whom 200 to 220 were given two doses of AZD1222 and about 25 were given two doses of MenACWY control vaccine. Trial participants were enrolled by age into subgroups of 18-55, 56-69 and 70-plus years, and about 150, 27 and 61 TCR-sequenced participants, respectively, were included in these subgroups. General conclusions and limits of the study: The vaccine-associated CD4 TCRs covered the entire spike protein, and the dominant responses fell in regions 160-218 and 743-854. Spike-specific TCR breadth and depth rose significantly after two AZD1222 doses compared with day 0 and with MenACWY recipients. Most participants were white British and females outnumbered males, and the authors suggested that clonal diversity may have been underestimated. Nearly half of unique spike-specific TCRs reportedly recognized epitopes outside regions mutated in the B.1.351 and B.1.1.7 variants. The 56-69-year group was small, and its depth increase did not reach significance, likely because of low power. Because no samples from the day 14 peak response were available, repertoires could be characterized only after the peak T cell response. Only a handful of AZD1222 recipients were SARS-CoV-2 seropositive at baseline, limiting conclusions about previously exposed vaccinees.

The chain was built from TRBV2 and TRBJ2-5, with TRBD2 perhaps the D gene, on 7 matching bases. The receptor was isolated from an adult in good health. The sample was peripheral blood, taken on day 0 of AZD1222 vaccination. In nucleotides, the sequence is TGTGCCAACGGGGGGCCCCGAGGGGGAGAGACCCAGTACTTC. This codes for CANGGPRGGETQYF.